The 28 T cell receptor beta chains listed next were all sequenced from one sample in a study of early T cells in non-severe SARS-CoV-2 infection (dated by TCRdb to the early 2020s). Receptors were amplified or captured by 5' RACE. Sequencing took place on a NextSeq 500. TCRdb handled the public reads itself, with Q25 trimming in fastp and clone calling in MiXCR, and kept productive beta chains. Each record represents a unique CDR3 protein, reported with the most common genes and DNA among its rows. Recorded for this sample are about 50,000 distinct CDR3 sequences; 5% to 6.5% of them occurred a single time. The ten biggest clones cover 5% to 6.5% of the sample. Sequencing used whole blood, obtained at baseline. The source is an adult who was a healthcare worker with PCR-confirmed SARS-CoV-2 infection or an uninfected control (not recorded which).

This clonotype was detected many times. V is TRBV7-3 and J is TRBJ2-5; a weak D match, TRBD1 (6 bases). Trimming stripped 3 bases from V and 2 bases from J, with 7 bases between. CDR1 is SGHTA and CDR2 is FQGTGA in the germline V gene. The length of the CDR3 is 13 residues. Written as DNA, the CDR3 is TGTGCCAGCAGCTTGAGGGGGCAAGAGACCCAGTACTTC. It translates to CASSLRGQETQYF.

This clonotype was seen many times. This chain joins TRBV27 and TRBJ1-2, with 7 bases matching TRBD1. The CDR3 is 15 amino acids. V was clipped by 4 bases and J by 5 bases; unmatched bases: 10. Germline V gene data show CDR1 as MNHEY and CDR2 as SMNVEV (reference sequence). The DNA of the CDR3 is TGTGCCAGCAGTTGGTCCGGGACAGTGTCATATGGCTACACCTTC. It encodes CASSWSGTVSYGYTF.

This clonotype was recorded many times. The J gene is TRBJ2-3, the V gene TRBV5-6; TRBD2 aligns across 7 bases. The germline CDR1 and CDR2 sequences are SGHDT and YYEEEE. The junction had 14 bases not matched to a gene; V was cut back by 0 bases and J by 4 bases. This CDR3 contains 18 residues. The CDR3 sequence: CASSLVVWTRDLPDTQYF. The CDR3 DNA sequence: TGTGCCAGCAGCTTGGTGGTCTGGACTAGGGACCTCCCAGATACGCAGTATTTT.

In its sample, this clonotype is medium-sized. The chain uses TRBV6-2 or TRBV6-3 and TRBJ2-7; D unresolved. Trimming shortened V by 7 bases and J by 5 bases, and 18 bases separated the two germline ends. The germline CDR1 and CDR2 sequences are MNHEY and SVGEGT. The CDR3 runs to 14 residues. CDR3 DNA: TGTGCCAGCAAACAAACCACGGAAGGCCACGAGCAGTACTTC. This codes for CASKQTTEGHEQYF.

This chain connects TRBV4-1 to TRBJ2-5, with 9 bases fitting TRBD2. The CDR3 contains 16 residues. Unmatched junction bases numbered 11, after V lost 4 bases and J lost 5 bases. Germline V gene lookup returns CDR1 MGHRA and CDR2 YSYEKL. CDR3 sequence reads: CASSPLAGGGAETQYF. The CDR3 DNA reads as TGCGCCAGCAGCCCCCTTGCGGGCGGGGGGGCGGAGACCCAGTACTTC.

This clonotype has a count of ten or more. V usage is TRBV20-1 and J usage is TRBJ1-1, with TRBD1 matching over 8 bases. V shed 3 bases and J 5 bases; nucleotides not matched to a gene: 11. The CDR3 runs 15 residues. Looked up from germline, CDR1 is DFQATT and CDR2 is SNEGSKA (reference sequence). Written as DNA, the CDR3 is TGCAGTGCTAGCCCTTCTACAGGGGGGGGAACTGAAGCTTTCTTT. Protein product: CSASPSTGGGTEAFF.

Many counts were recorded for this clonotype. The chain links TRBV12-3 or TRBV12-4 to TRBJ2-1; no definite D call. The CDR3 sequence is 16 residues long. Trimming cost V 5 bases and J 1 base, with 15 bases left between them. The CDR3 is CASSLFVPVSYNEQFF. For the CDR3, the DNA is TGTGCCAGCAGTCTTTTCGTTCCGGTATCCTACAATGAGCAGTTCTTC.

This clonotype has ten or more counts. The chain has TRBV25-1 and TRBJ1-5; D remains ambiguous. The CDR3 spans 16 residues. Per the germline V gene, CDR1 is MGHDK and CDR2 is SYGVNS. Trimming shortened V by 4 bases and J by 0 bases, and 13 bases separated the two germline ends. CDR3 sequence: CASSAGVGDSNQPQHF. CDR3 bases: TGTGCCAGCAGTGCAGGAGTAGGAGATAGCAATCAGCCCCAGCATTTT. The full variable domain, in which reference TRBV25-1 and TRBJ1-5 provide the parts outside the CDR3, is EADIYQTPRYLVIGTGKKITLECSQTMGHDKMYWYQQDPGMELHLIHYSYGVNSTEKGDLSSESTVSRIRTEHFPLTLESARPSHTSQYLCASSAGVGDSNQPQHFGDGTRLSIL.

There are many counts of this clonotype. The chain employs TRBV3-1 and TRBJ1-2; D possibly corresponds to TRBD1 (5 bases). Trimming removed 2 bases at V and 2 bases at J, with 15 bases between. The germline V gene encodes CDR1 LGHDT and CDR2 YNNKEL (reference sequence). The CDR3 has 16 residues. The CDR3: CASSQSRVYLNYGYTF. CDR3 DNA: TGTGCCAGCAGCCAATCCAGGGTTTACCTCAACTATGGCTACACCTTC.

The chain has TRBV7-9 and TRBJ1-2; weak D call: TRBD1 (6 bases). Germline V gene sequence: CDR1 SEHNR, CDR2 FQNEAQ (reference sequence). The CDR3 spans 15 residues. V gave up 4 bases and J gave up 2 bases, with 14 bases separating them. The CDR3 DNA reads TGTGCCAGCAGCTCCGCGGACAGTTCCAACTATGGCTACACCTTC. It translates to CASSSADSSNYGYTF.

In its sample, this clonotype was seen a few times. The V call is TRBV27, the J call TRBJ2-7; TRBD2 is a possible D gene (7 bases). V shed 0 bases and J shed 4 bases, with 13 bases lying between them. The CDR3 has 15 amino acids. Germline values: CDR1 MNHEY, CDR2 SMNVEV (reference sequence). The CDR3 protein is CASSLSLQGGYEQYF. The CDR3 region has the DNA TGTGCCAGCAGTTTATCCCTACAGGGAGGGTACGAGCAGTACTTC.

This rearrangement joins TRBV29-1 to TRBJ2-4; possible D gene TRBD2, 5 bases. V lost 4 bases and J 0 bases, leaving 7 bases between the germline ends. From germline, CDR1 is SQVTM and CDR2 ANQGSEA. The CDR3 extends over 13 amino acids. CDR3 residues: CSVAGLAKNIQYF. The DNA of the CDR3 is TGCAGCGTTGCAGGACTAGCCAAAAACATTCAGTACTTC.

In its sample, this clonotype was seen many times. The V call is TRBV2, the J call TRBJ1-5; TRBD1 matches 10 bases. CDR1 SNHLY and CDR2 FYNNEI come from the germline V gene. This CDR3 spans 12 amino acids. Unmatched junction bases numbered 4, after V lost 8 bases and J lost 9 bases. CDR3 nucleotide sequence: TGTGCCAGCGGACAGGGGGGTGGGCCCCAGCATTTT. Protein: CASGQGGGPQHF.

This clonotype has at least ten counts. The chain is built from TRBV7-6 and TRBJ2-1, with a possible D match to TRBD1 (7 bases). The length of the CDR3 is 20 residues. The germline gives CDR1 SGHVS, CDR2 FNYEAQ. V gave up 2 bases and J gave up 5 bases, with 28 bases separating them. As DNA, the CDR3 is TGTGCCAGCAGCTTATCGGTACGGGGGCGCGGGACAGAAAATGACAATGAGCAGTTCTTC. It yields the protein CASSLSVRGRGTENDNEQFF.

This clonotype was seen ten or more times. This chain's CDR3 is CASSLDRYEQYF. CDR3 in DNA: TGTGCCAGCAGCTTAGATCGGTACGAGCAGTACTTC. The V call is TRBV11-2, the J call TRBJ2-7; D remains ambiguous. V was shortened by 0 bases and J by 4 bases, with 4 bases between the two germline ends. Germline V gene data show CDR1 as SGHAT and CDR2 as FQNNGV. This CDR3 contains 12 residues.

The chain couples TRBV29-1 to TRBJ2-3, with 11 bases fitting TRBD2. The V and J ends lost 7 bases and 5 bases, in that order; junction bases with no gene match: 8. The CDR3 contains 14 residues. Germline V gene data show CDR1 as SQVTM and CDR2 as ANQGSEA. The DNA of the CDR3 is TGCAGCGCCTGCCCCCTAGCGGGAGGAGATACGCAGTATTTT. It specifies CSACPLAGGDTQYF.

This sequence joins TRBV30 and TRBJ1-6; weak D call: TRBD1 (5 bases). From germline, CDR1 is GTSNPN and CDR2 SVGIG (reference sequence). The CDR3 is 13 residues long. Trimming took 4 bases from V and 7 from J, leaving 11 bases between them. The CDR3 sequence is CAWTGGRNSPLHF. CDR3 coding DNA: TGTGCCTGGACGGGGGGACGGAATTCACCCCTCCACTTT.

This clonotype was counted many times. The chain carries TRBV4-1 and TRBJ2-7; unclear D gene. V was shortened by 0 bases and J by 6 bases, with 6 bases between the two germline ends. The CDR3 has 12 residues. Germline CDR1 reads MGHRA; CDR2 reads YSYEKL. Here the CDR3 DNA reads TGCGCCAGCAGCCAAGACCCCCTCGAGCAGTACTTC. It specifies CASSQDPLEQYF.

This clonotype was counted many times. J is TRBJ2-5 and V is TRBV3-1, with D perhaps TRBD1 (6 bases). The germline CDR1 and CDR2 sequences are LGHDT and YNNKEL (reference sequence). The CDR3 runs to 14 residues. Trimming removed 1 base from V and 5 bases from J, with 11 bases in between. The CDR3 loop is CASSQVDRGETQYF. The CDR3 nucleotides read TGTGCCAGCAGCCAAGTGGACAGAGGGGAGACCCAGTACTTC.

This clonotype occurred many times. The rearrangement links TRBV4-1 to TRBJ2-2; D may be TRBD2 (5 bases). Germline assignment: CDR1 MGHRA and CDR2 YSYEKL. The CDR3 contains 18 residues. The V end lost 4 bases, the J end lost 3 bases, and 21 bases lay between the germline ends. The chain's CDR3 is CASSPRVRTPKDTGELFF. As DNA, the CDR3 is TGCGCCAGCAGCCCGAGAGTCCGGACTCCGAAGGACACCGGGGAGCTGTTTTTT.

In regard to this clonotype: This may be a read error: a much more frequent sequence differs by one nucleotide. The chain has TRBV5-1 and TRBJ1-1, with D possibly being TRBD1 (6 bases). Germline loops: CDR1 SGHRS, CDR2 YFSETQ. Trimming removed 6 bases from V and 8 bases from J, with 14 bases in between. The CDR3 covers 12 residues. The CDR3, as DNA: TGCGCCAGCAACTGGTTGCAGGGGGAAGCTTTCTTT. Translating it yields CASNWLQGEAFF.

This clonotype was recorded at least ten times. The V gene is TRBV28, the J gene TRBJ2-3; D is perhaps TRBD1 (6 bases). Germline CDR1 and CDR2: MDHEN and SYDVKM. The CDR3 loop spans 16 amino acids. V was pared by 2 bases and J by 2 bases, with 14 bases between. As DNA, the CDR3 is TGTGCCAGCAGTTTAGTCATACAGGGTATCACAGATACGCAGTATTTT. This translates into CASSLVIQGITDTQYF.

This clonotype was seen only a few times. The chain links TRBV20-1 to TRBJ2-7, with 7 bases matching TRBD2. Per the germline V gene, CDR1 is DFQATT and CDR2 is SNEGSKA (reference sequence). V lost 1 base and J lost 7; bases outside the gene matches: 7. The CDR3 is 13 residues long. CDR3 amino acids: CSARAPVGGEQYF. In DNA, the CDR3 is TGCAGTGCTAGAGCTCCCGTGGGGGGGGAGCAGTACTTC.

V is TRBV20-1 and J is TRBJ1-3; a weak D match, TRBD1 (6 bases). The CDR3 is 15 amino acids. Germline CDR1 reads DFQATT; CDR2 reads SNEGSKA (reference sequence). V lost 6 bases to trimming and J lost 2 bases, with 17 bases between them. The CDR3 DNA is TGCAGTGCGGGAGCCGGGACATCCGCTGGAAACACCATATATTTT. Translated: CSAGAGTSAGNTIYF.

This clonotype was seen ten or more times. The chain employs TRBV13 and TRBJ1-1; tentative D call: TRBD1 (5 bases). V lost 5 bases to trimming and J lost 2 bases, with 21 bases between them. The germline V gene has CDR1 PRHDT and CDR2 FYEKMQ (reference sequence). The CDR3 totals 17 residues. CDR3 loop: CASSRDLQVSANTEAFF. In DNA form, the CDR3 reads TGTGCCAGCAGCCGGGACCTGCAGGTTTCGGCTAACACTGAAGCTTTCTTT.

This clonotype has only a few counts. V and J are TRBV2 and TRBJ1-1; no clear D gene. The length of the CDR3 is 14 residues. The germline V and J ends were trimmed by 4 bases and 0 bases, with 9 bases remaining between them. The germline gives CDR1 SNHLY, CDR2 FYNNEI. The CDR3 spells CASSVDGMNTEAFF. CDR3 bases: TGTGCCAGCAGTGTCGACGGTATGAACACTGAAGCTTTCTTT.

V usage is TRBV10-1 and J usage is TRBJ2-1; the match to TRBD2 covers 8 bases. Germline CDR1 is WNHNN and CDR2 is SYGVQD (reference sequence). V shed 6 bases and J 0 bases; nucleotides not matched to a gene: 7. The CDR3 totals 16 residues. As DNA, the CDR3 is TGCGCCAGCAGCCGAAGCAGCGGGAGCTCCTACAATGAGCAGTTCTTC. This sequence encodes CASSRSSGSSYNEQFF.

The sample holds many counts of this clonotype. The rearrangement uses TRBV7-9 and TRBJ2-4; D perhaps matches TRBD2 (5 bases). The CDR3 is made up of 16 amino acids. The V gene's germline CDR1 is SEHNR and CDR2 FQNEAQ (reference sequence). V was clipped by 1 base and J by 2 bases, with 12 bases between them. The CDR3 DNA follows: TGTGCCAGCAGCTTAGGTGCGGGTACAACCAAAAACATTCAGTACTTC. Translating gives CASSLGAGTTKNIQYF.